This T cell receptor (beta chain) was obtained from a study of cytomegalovirus exposure and HLA in healthy donors. For the study at large: The study's early data release held tens of millions of unique TCRs from HLA-typed donors. General study points: Follow-up analysis later connected one missense variant in DCLRE1C with trimming of TCR beta V- and J-genes. Accurate prediction of HLA-A and HLA-B alleles (for most subjects) was reportedly achieved from TCR beta sequences.

In the PCR, 60 Vbeta and 13 Jbeta primers were used. Profiled with immunoSEQ multiplex PCR; TCRdb holds only in-frame clones, not every one. This table has 180,000 or so clones, 75% to 80% appearing once. Notes on this clone: Its antigen is undetermined.

The CDR3 loop spans 15 amino acids. The germline V gene encodes CDR1 SGHAT and CDR2 FQNNGV. The V end lost 5 bases, the J end lost 2 bases, and 15 bases lay between the germline ends. The chain carries TRBV11-2 and TRBJ2-5; D not resolved. Sequenced sample: PBMCs. This clonotype originated in a man aged 45 to 65 in good health and CMV-seropositive. The CDR3 is CASSLNPLLQETQYF. The CDR3 bases are TGTGCCAGCAGCCTCAATCCGCTCCTACAAGAGACCCAGTACTTC.